The 23 T cell receptor beta chains below come from one sample, sequenced in a study of blood T cell repertoires in COVID-19. The repertoire was sequenced with immunoSEQ multiplex PCR; TCRdb's copy has only in-frame clones and lacks some. The table lists under 400,000 clones, 70% to 90% of them singletons. The sample was PBMCs or T cells enriched from blood (not recorded which). The receptor set was obtained from a man aged 35 to 55 in a cohort exposed to, infected with or recovered from COVID-19 (not recorded which).

This sequence joins TRBV10-1 and TRBJ1-1, with 7 positions matching TRBD1. V trimming: 4 bases; J trimming: 7 bases; junction bases outside the gene matches: 9. This CDR3 contains 14 residues. Germline assignment: CDR1 WNHNN and CDR2 SYGVQD (reference sequence). CDR3 in DNA: TGCGCCAGCAGTGCTTTTACAGGGGTTGGTGAAGCTTTCTTT. Translated: CASSAFTGVGEAFF.

This chain uses TRBV7-2 with TRBJ2-5; D is unclear. This CDR3 has 13 residues. Germline CDR1 is SGHTA and CDR2 is FQGNSA. V dropped 3 bases and J dropped 5 bases, with 10 bases sitting between them. CDR3 DNA: TGTGCCAGCAGCTTTACAGTAAGGGAGACCCAGTACTTC. It translates to CASSFTVRETQYF. Looking up the rest from reference TRBV7-2 and TRBJ2-5 gives the full variable domain: GAGVSQSPSNKVTEKGKDVELRCDPISGHTALYWYRQSLGQGLEFLIYFQGNSAPDKSGLPSDRFSAERTGGSVSTLTIQRTQQEDSAVYLCASSFTVRETQYFGPGTRLLVL.

The rearrangement links TRBV29-1 to TRBJ2-3; 7 positions match TRBD1. The ends lost 6 bases at V and 0 bases at J; junction bases unmatched: 6. Germline CDR1 reads SQVTM; CDR2 reads ANQGSEA. The CDR3 length is 14 residues. The CDR3 protein is CSVEDRQSTDTQYF. CDR3 bases: TGCAGCGTCGAGGACAGGCAAAGCACAGATACGCAGTATTTT.

V and J are TRBV19 and TRBJ2-5; D is unclear. The germline CDR1 and CDR2 sequences are LNHDA and SQIVND (reference sequence). CDR3 size: 13 residues. Between the trimmed V and J ends, which lost 3 bases and 5 bases, there was a span of 10 bases. The CDR3 DNA sequence: TGTGCCAGTAGTATCAGGCGCCGCGAGACCCAGTACTTC. Translation: CASSIRRRETQYF.

The V gene is TRBV27, the J gene TRBJ2-6; 7 bases are shared with TRBD1. With V trimmed by 5 bases and J by 0 bases, 10 bases remained unmatched. The CDR3 is 18 residues long. Germline lookup yields CDR1 MNHEY and CDR2 SMNVEV (reference sequence). The DNA for the CDR3 is TGTGCCAGCAGTCTCGGCCGACAGGGCTCCTCTGGGGCCAACGTCCTGACTTTC. This codes for CASSLGRQGSSGANVLTF.

The rearrangement joins TRBV2 to TRBJ2-7, with 7 bases identical to TRBD2. The germline gives CDR1 SNHLY, CDR2 FYNNEI. V shed 8 bases and J 4 bases; nucleotides not matched to a gene: 26. This CDR3 spans 19 amino acids. CDR3 nucleotides: TGTGCCAGCCGCGTTGGCCTTGGCGGGAGAATCGGCGGCTTGTACGAGCAGTACTTC. As protein: CASRVGLGGRIGGLYEQYF.

The V gene is TRBV6-4, the J gene TRBJ2-3; 8 bases align to TRBD2. The V gene's germline CDR1 is MRHNA and CDR2 SNTAGT. The CDR3 contains 14 residues. V was clipped by 10 bases and J by 3 bases; unmatched bases: 9. The CDR3, as DNA: TGTGCCAATAAACCGGGACTAGGGACAGATACGCAGTATTTT. Amino acid sequence: CANKPGLGTDTQYF.

The chain employs TRBV30 and TRBJ1-2; 9 bases align to TRBD1. The junction had 5 bases not matched to a gene; V was cut back by 2 bases and J by 4 bases. Germline loops: CDR1 GTSNPN, CDR2 SVGIG (reference sequence). The CDR3 spans 14 residues. CDR3 residues: CAWSRMTGGYGYTF. As DNA, the CDR3 is TGTGCCTGGAGTCGCATGACAGGGGGCTATGGCTACACCTTC.

This chain links TRBV28 with TRBJ1-2; D is ambiguous. Deletions cut 3 bases from V and 7 bases from J, with 12 bases between. This CDR3 has 13 amino acids. CDR1 is MDHEN and CDR2 is SYDVKM in the germline V gene. CDR3 in amino acids: CASSLRARGGYTF. Written as DNA, the CDR3 is TGTGCCAGCAGTTTGCGGGCCCGGGGTGGCTACACCTTC.

Worth noting for this clone: In the same sample, other DNA sequences code for this CDR3. This sequence joins TRBV5-1 and TRBJ1-5; D gene uncertain. V was clipped by 0 bases and J by 0 bases, with 4 bases between them. The CDR3 extends over 14 amino acids. Looked up from germline, CDR1 is SGHRS and CDR2 is YFSETQ. The CDR3 loop is CASSLDGSNQPQHF. Here the CDR3 DNA reads TGCGCCAGCAGCTTGGACGGTAGCAATCAGCCCCAGCATTTT.

V gene TRBV27 combines with J gene TRBJ1-4; a possible D gene is TRBD1 (6 bases). This CDR3 has 15 residues. CDR1 is MNHEY and CDR2 is SMNVEV in the germline V gene (reference sequence). Trimming removed 5 bases at V and 4 bases at J, with 14 bases between. CDR3 protein: CASSPTDRSNEKLFF. As DNA, the CDR3 is TGTGCCAGCAGTCCGACGGACAGAAGTAATGAAAAACTGTTTTTT. The variable domain in full, with the rest retrieved from reference TRBV27 and TRBJ1-4, is EAQVTQNPRYLITVTGKKLTVTCSQNMNHEYMSWYRQDPGLGLRQIYYSMNVEVTDKGDVPEGYKVSRKEKRNFPLILESPSPNQTSLYFCASSPTDRSNEKLFFGSGTQLSVL.

The chain uses TRBV15 and TRBJ2-5, with D unresolved. Trimming shortened V by 0 bases and J by 2 bases, and 10 bases separated the two germline ends. The length of the CDR3 is 15 residues. CDR1 is LNHNV and CDR2 is YYDKDF in the germline V gene (reference sequence). As DNA, the CDR3 is TGTGCCACCAGCAGAGATCGCGGCTCGCAAGAGACCCAGTACTTC. It specifies CATSRDRGSQETQYF.

This clone was picked up one time. CDR3 loop: CASRLRGYSNQPQHF. DNA of the CDR3: TGTGCCAGCAGACTCAGGGGATATAGCAATCAGCCCCAGCATTTT. This chain links TRBV6-5 with TRBJ1-5, with D perhaps TRBD1 (6 bases). The CDR3 covers 15 residues. Looked up from germline, CDR1 is MNHEY and CDR2 is SVGAGI. The V and J ends lost 6 bases and 0 bases respectively, with 12 bases between them.

This clone appeared a single time. The chain couples TRBV27 to TRBJ1-6; TRBD1 agrees at 9 bases. The CDR3 sequence is 15 residues long. V lost 3 bases, J lost 10 bases, and 7 bases stayed unmatched. CDR1 MNHEY and CDR2 SMNVEV come from the germline V gene (reference sequence). CDR3 coding DNA: TGTGCCAGCAGTTTGACCGGGACAGGGTACTCACCCCTCCACTTT. The encoded protein is CASSLTGTGYSPLHF.

V is TRBV7-2 and J is TRBJ2-7; TRBD2 aligns across 11 bases. Germline CDR1 and CDR2: SGHTA and FQGNSA. V lost 4 bases, J lost 5 bases, and 13 bases stayed unmatched. The CDR3 contains 17 residues. The CDR3 spells CASSSYPGLAAHNEQYF. The CDR3 DNA reads as TGTGCCAGCAGCTCCTACCCGGGACTAGCGGCACACAACGAGCAGTACTTC.

This chain links TRBV5-1 with TRBJ2-5, with 13 bases lining up with TRBD2. The trim removed 4 bases at V and 5 bases at J, leaving 8 bases unmatched. CDR3 length: 16 residues. Germline loops: CDR1 SGHRS, CDR2 YFSETQ. The CDR3 reads CASSIGLAGVGETQYF. The DNA for the CDR3 is TGCGCCAGCAGCATTGGACTAGCGGGAGTGGGGGAGACCCAGTACTTC.

The chain has TRBV18 and TRBJ2-4; no clear D gene. The V end was cut by 0 bases, the J end by 8 bases, with 14 bases between. The CDR3 spans 15 residues. The germline V gene encodes CDR1 KGHSH and CDR2 LQKENI. The CDR3 protein is CASSPPSQNTDIQYF. The CDR3 nucleotides read TGTGCCAGCTCACCACCGTCCCAAAATACGGACATTCAGTACTTC. Full variable domain (missing parts from reference TRBV18 and TRBJ2-4): NAGVMQNPRHLVRRRGQEARLRCSPMKGHSHVYWYRQLPEEGLKFMVYLQKENIIDESGMPKERFSAEFPKEGPSILRIQQVVRGDSAAYFCASSPPSQNTDIQYFGAGTRLSVL.

The chain carries TRBV30 and TRBJ1-1; 10 bases fit TRBD1. V shed 8 bases and J 0 bases; nucleotides not matched to a gene: 6. CDR1 and CDR2 from the germline V gene are GTSNPN and SVGIG (reference sequence). The CDR3 length is 14 residues. CDR3 protein: CAVGDRGMNTEAFF. In DNA form, the CDR3 reads TGTGCCGTGGGGGACAGGGGTATGAACACTGAAGCTTTCTTT.

V and J are TRBV5-1 and TRBJ2-1; TRBD2 might be the D (6 bases). Germline V gene data show CDR1 as SGHRS and CDR2 as YFSETQ. The V end lost 5 bases, the J end lost 8 bases, and 8 bases lay between the germline ends. The CDR3 has 11 amino acids. CDR3 sequence reads: CASRLAHEQFF. CDR3 in DNA: TGCGCCAGCAGACTAGCCCATGAGCAGTTCTTC.

This clone was counted between two and nine times. The rearrangement joins TRBV6-5 to TRBJ1-4; maybe TRBD1 (5 bases). Trimming pared 4 bases from V and 4 bases from J, leaving 13 bases between. The CDR3 has 15 amino acids. The germline V gene has CDR1 MNHEY and CDR2 SVGAGI. As DNA, the CDR3 is TGTGCCAGCAGTTCCGGCTCCGGGGGTAATGAAAAACTGTTTTTT. Encoded protein: CASSSGSGGNEKLFF.

This chain links TRBV27 with TRBJ2-7, with D perhaps TRBD2 (5 bases). Trimming stripped 6 bases from V and 3 bases from J, with 15 bases between. This CDR3 comprises 14 residues. The germline V gene encodes CDR1 MNHEY and CDR2 SMNVEV (reference sequence). This CDR3 reads CASRYPGGLYEQYF. The CDR3 DNA sequence: TGTGCCAGCAGGTACCCAGGCGGGCTCTACGAGCAGTACTTC.

This chain uses TRBV28 with TRBJ2-3, with 9 bases identical to TRBD2. Germline V gene lookup returns CDR1 MDHEN and CDR2 SYDVKM. V gave up 5 bases and J gave up 4 bases; unmatched junction bases: 7. This CDR3 has 15 residues. CDR3 coding DNA: TGTGCCAGCAGTCCACCGGGACTAGCTCCAGATACGCAGTATTTT. It encodes CASSPPGLAPDTQYF.

This chain links TRBV12-5 with TRBJ2-7; 10 bases are shared with TRBD1. Germline CDR1 and CDR2: LGHNT and FRNRAP. V lost 4 bases to trimming and J lost 3 bases; unmatched junction nucleotides: 6. The CDR3 is 15 residues long. The CDR3 region is CASGSPGQGFYEQYF. The CDR3 DNA follows: TGTGCTAGTGGTTCCCCGGGACAGGGGTTCTACGAGCAGTACTTC.